Listed here is a single T cell receptor beta chain. Its target is unknown. V trimming: 1 base; J trimming: 3 bases; junction bases outside the gene matches: 17. CDR3 length: 18 residues. In germline, CDR1 is GTSNPN, CDR2 SVGIG (reference sequence). This entry is derived from a study of graft-versus-host responses after intestinal transplantation. Study overall: Recipients had multivisceral, liver-intestinal, or isolated intestinal transplants. Every one of the recipients received anti-thymocyte globulin induction and afterwards took tacrolimus and steroids for around three years.

Measured with immunoSEQ multiplex PCR; TCRdb has only the in-frame clones, and not every one. Altogether 90,000 to 150,000 clones are present, approximately 95% being singletons, with the ten largest covering over 2.5%. Study-wide points: Within allografts, high graft-versus-host to host-versus-graft clonal ratios were seen among patients with graft-donor T cell macrochimerism. GvH clones appeared in recipient marrow, some first in ileum or blood.

The receptor was derived from a human donor who received an intestinal transplant. This sequence joins TRBV30 and TRBJ2-7, with 8 bases that match TRBD2. This material consisted of unstimulated CD8+ T cells sorted from spleen or lymph node cells, taken before intestinal transplant. For the CDR3, the DNA is TGTGCCTGGAGTGATTTCAGGACCGGGACTAGGGGGTACTACGAGCAGTACTTC. Amino acids: CAWSDFRTGTRGYYEQYF.